This TCR beta chain was sequenced in a study of blood T cell repertoires in COVID-19. Across the whole study: Samples taken during acute and convalescent COVID-19 were collected in the United States, Italy and Spain. The cDNA or gDNA used as material had been derived from T cells, B-cell-depleted T cells, or PBMCs.

As handled by the study authors: Estimated nucleated cell counts came from reference gene primer amplification. Assay: immunoSEQ multiplex PCR; the TCRdb copy retains only in-frame clones and omits some. The V and J calls and the clone size are those of that table, but D and trimming were determined from the DNA. The table has roughly 100,000 clones, roughly 79% seen once. This clone is a singleton in its sample. This clonotype was obtained from a woman in her sixties or seventies with acute or convalescent COVID-19. Input material: peripheral blood.

This CDR3 is CAWSVLRDEQFF. CDR3 in DNA: TGTGCCTGGAGTGTACTGAGGGATGAGCAGTTCTTC. The V gene is TRBV30, the J gene TRBJ2-1; D possibly corresponds to TRBD2 (5 bases). Germline lookup yields CDR1 GTSNPN and CDR2 SVGIG (reference sequence). CDR3 length: 12 residues. Trimming left V 0 bases short and J 8 bases short, with 8 bases between.